This is a list of T cell receptor beta chains from one sample in a study of cytomegalovirus exposure and HLA in healthy donors. Generated by immunoSEQ multiplex PCR, the TCRdb table keeps only in-frame clones and is missing some. The sample has some 120,000 clones; over 65% are singletons. The sequencing sample was made of PBMCs. These receptors were collected from a man aged 18 to 30 in good health and CMV-seronegative. The CDR3 runs from the conserved cysteine through the conserved F or W. A D gene is named only where the DNA matches it firmly. Clone size is stated in some rows and not others, as once, few, many or a class when expanded.

d_call	v_call	j_call	clone_size	cdr3_aa	cdr3_nt
TRBD1	TRBV2	TRBJ1-1	-	CASREGQGSTEAFF	TGTGCCAGCAGGGAGGGACAGGGAAGCACTGAAGCTTTCTTT
-	TRBV5-1	TRBJ2-5	-	CASSQEGETQYF	TGCGCCAGCAGCCAAGAGGGTGAGACCCAGTACTTC
-	TRBV10-3	TRBJ2-7	-	CAIRGTLDEQYF	TGTGCCATCAGGGGGACACTAGACGAGCAGTACTTC
-	TRBV7-6	TRBJ2-5	-	CASSLVGGGETQYF	TGTGCCAGCAGCTTAGTCGGAGGCGGTGAGACCCAGTACTTC
TRBD1	TRBV18	TRBJ2-7	-	CASSPLGTGLSYEQYF	TGTGCCAGCTCACCGCTAGGGACAGGACTCTCCTACGAGCAGTACTTC
-	TRBV19	TRBJ2-1	-	CASRLSSYNEQFF	TGTGCCAGTAGGCTTAGCTCCTACAATGAGCAGTTCTTC
TRBD2	TRBV13	TRBJ2-1	-	CASRRLAGGLYNEQFF	TGTGCCAGCAGGAGACTAGCGGGGGGGCTTTACAATGAGCAGTTCTTC
-	TRBV18	TRBJ2-3	-	CASSPAPDSRTQYF	TGTGCCAGCTCACCAGCCCCGGACAGTAGAACGCAGTATTTT
-	TRBV18	TRBJ1-2	-	CASSPRGEGYGYTF	TGTGCCAGCTCACCACGGGGGGAAGGCTATGGCTACACCTTC
TRBD1	TRBV6-5	TRBJ1-2	few	CASSSGTGAYGYTF	TGTGCCAGCAGCTCCGGGACAGGGGCTTATGGCTACACCTTC
-	TRBV7-9	TRBJ1-2	-	CAPGLGDGYTF	TGTGCCCCAGGTTTAGGTGATGGCTACACCTTC
-	TRBV5-6	TRBJ2-1	-	CASSPRYNEQFF	TGTGCCAGCAGTCCTAGGTACAATGAGCAGTTCTTC
-	TRBV5-6	TRBJ1-2	-	CASSAYITEDYGYTF	TGTGCCAGCAGCGCCTATATCACGGAGGACTATGGCTACACCTTC
-	TRBV2	TRBJ2-3	-	CASRQRLAQYF	TGTGCCAGCAGGCAGCGGCTAGCGCAGTATTTT
-	TRBV11-2	TRBJ1-5	-	CASSLDRSGSQPQHF	TGTGCCAGCAGCTTAGATAGGTCAGGGTCCCAGCCCCAGCATTTT
TRBD1	TRBV29-1	TRBJ2-6	-	CSVRGQGAYGANVLTF	TGCAGCGTGAGGGGGCAGGGGGCGTACGGGGCCAACGTCCTGACTTTC
TRBD2	TRBV6-1	TRBJ2-3	few	CASRAGATTDTQYF	TGTGCCAGCCGAGCGGGGGCCACCACAGATACGCAGTATTTT
-	TRBV9	TRBJ2-2	once	CASSVVAGSNTGELFF	TGTGCCAGCAGCGTAGTGGCAGGGTCGAACACCGGGGAGCTGTTTTTT
-	TRBV2	TRBJ1-5	-	CASRGEINQPQHF	TGTGCCAGCAGGGGAGAGATTAATCAGCCCCAGCATTTT
-	TRBV5-5	TRBJ2-7	few	CASSPPWTQTVPLPF	TGTGCCAGCAGCCCACCATGGACACAAACGGTCCCCCTGCCGTTC
TRBD1	TRBV18	TRBJ1-6	-	CASSPGQGHNSPLHF	TGTGCCAGCTCACCTGGACAGGGTCACAATTCACCCCTCCACTTT
-	TRBV7-2	TRBJ2-7	-	CASSWNSPATGGEQYF	TGTGCCAGCAGCTGGAACTCCCCTGCGACAGGCGGCGAGCAGTACTTC
-	TRBV6-6	TRBJ2-4	once	CASSFDRGRNIQYF	TGTGCCAGCAGTTTCGACCGGGGTCGGAACATTCAGTACTTC
-	TRBV28	TRBJ1-2	-	CASREGGATNYGYTF	TGTGCCAGCAGGGAGGGGGGGGCCACTAACTATGGCTACACCTTC
-	TRBV7-9	TRBJ1-1	-	CASATGFMNTEAFF	TGTGCCAGCGCAACGGGGTTTATGAACACTGAAGCTTTCTTT
TRBD2	TRBV5-1	TRBJ2-1	-	CASSPGLAGLNEQFF	TGCGCCAGCAGCCCGGGACTAGCGGGGCTCAATGAGCAGTTCTTC
-	TRBV18	TRBJ1-3	-	CASSPTKGYSGNTIYF	TGTGCCAGCTCCCCTACTAAAGGCTACTCTGGAAACACCATATATTTT
-	TRBV5-1	TRBJ1-3	medium-sized	CASSLDPTSGNTIYF	TGCGCCAGCAGCTTGGATCCTACCTCTGGAAACACCATATATTTT
-	TRBV11-2	TRBJ1-4	-	CASSWVTAENEKLFF	TGTGCCAGCAGCTGGGTGACAGCTGAAAATGAAAAACTGTTTTTT
-	TRBV9	TRBJ1-2	-	CASSADSLKYTF	TGTGCCAGCAGCGCCGACAGTTTAAAGTACACCTTC
TRBD2	TRBV19	TRBJ2-3	-	CASSIDGSSGVDTQYF	TGTGCCAGTAGTATAGATGGGTCTAGCGGGGTCGATACGCAGTATTTT
TRBD1	TRBV4-3	TRBJ1-2	-	CASSHKRDRDGYTF	TGCGCCAGCAGCCATAAAAGGGACAGGGATGGCTACACCTTC
TRBD1	TRBV7-6	TRBJ2-7	-	CASSLNRGSYEQYF	TGTGCCAGCAGCTTAAACAGGGGCTCCTACGAGCAGTACTTC
-	TRBV5-1	TRBJ2-5	-	CASSLYSRETQYF	TGCGCCAGCAGCTTGTATAGTCGAGAGACCCAGTACTTC
-	TRBV4-3	TRBJ1-2	few	CASSQDVSGNYGYTF	TGCGCCAGCAGCCAAGACGTGTCAGGGAACTATGGCTACACCTTC
TRBD1	TRBV6-1	TRBJ2-7	-	CASTVNPQGAYEQYF	TGTGCCAGCACCGTCAACCCACAGGGGGCCTACGAGCAGTACTTC
-	TRBV9	TRBJ2-6	-	CASSASGANVLTF	TGTGCCAGCAGCGCGTCTGGGGCCAACGTCCTGACTTTC
TRBD1	TRBV29-1	TRBJ1-1	-	CSVGGDSTVAEAFF	TGCAGCGTTGGGGGGGACAGTACCGTCGCTGAAGCTTTCTTT
-	TRBV21-1	TRBJ2-7	-	CASRTSREDTYEQYF	TGTGCCAGCAGAACCTCACGAGAGGACACTTACGAGCAGTACTTC
-	TRBV9	TRBJ2-1	once	CASSDTPGLSNEQFF	TGTGCCAGCAGCGATACTCCCGGACTTTCAAATGAGCAGTTCTTC
-	TRBV7-2	TRBJ1-2	-	CASSLDSNYGYTF	TGTGCCAGCAGCTTAGACAGTAACTATGGCTACACCTTC
-	TRBV6-1	TRBJ2-2	few	CASRLTGNTGELFF	TGTGCCAGCAGGTTAACGGGGAACACCGGGGAGCTGTTTTTT
TRBD1	TRBV7-9	TRBJ1-4	-	CASSFQTGGNEKLFF	TGTGCCAGCAGCTTCCAGACAGGGGGCAATGAAAAACTGTTTTTT
-	TRBV2	TRBJ2-3	few	CASSPVTRDTQYF	TGTGCCAGCAGCCCCGTGACAAGAGATACGCAGTATTTT
-	TRBV28	TRBJ2-1	-	CASTSSGQPSSYNEQFF	TGTGCCAGCACCTCATCCGGTCAGCCTAGCTCCTACAATGAGCAGTTCTTC
-	TRBV23-1	TRBJ2-1	-	CASSRNTENNEQFF	TGCGCCAGCAGCCGTAATACAGAGAACAATGAGCAGTTCTTC
-	TRBV14	TRBJ1-3	-	CASSQVTGGTRNAIYF	TGTGCCAGCAGCCAAGTTACGGGGGGAACAAGAAACGCCATATATTTT
-	TRBV7-9	TRBJ1-2	-	CASSLVRWDYGYTF	TGTGCCAGCAGCTTAGTCAGGTGGGACTATGGCTACACCTTC
-	TRBV5-1	TRBJ1-4	-	CASSIQVQATNEKLFF	TGCGCCAGCAGCATTCAGGTGCAGGCAACTAATGAAAAACTGTTTTTT
TRBD1	TRBV2	TRBJ1-2	-	CASSLGGRTLGISGYTF	TGTGCCAGCAGCCTAGGGGGCAGGACATTGGGGATATCGGGCTACACCTTC
-	TRBV6-5	TRBJ1-6	once	CASSSPVSSYNSPLHF	TGTGCCAGCAGTTCCCCTGTGAGCTCCTATAATTCACCCCTCCACTTT
TRBD2	TRBV2	TRBJ2-1	-	CASMGAGVVNEQFF	TGTGCCAGCATGGGAGCGGGGGTGGTGAATGAGCAGTTCTTC
-	TRBV6-6	TRBJ1-2	-	CASSQGLDYGYTF	TGTGCCAGCAGCCAGGGTCTCGACTATGGCTACACCTTC
TRBD1	TRBV7-2	TRBJ1-2	-	CASSPLGQVGGYTF	TGTGCCAGCAGCCCACTAGGACAGGTCGGGGGCTACACCTTC